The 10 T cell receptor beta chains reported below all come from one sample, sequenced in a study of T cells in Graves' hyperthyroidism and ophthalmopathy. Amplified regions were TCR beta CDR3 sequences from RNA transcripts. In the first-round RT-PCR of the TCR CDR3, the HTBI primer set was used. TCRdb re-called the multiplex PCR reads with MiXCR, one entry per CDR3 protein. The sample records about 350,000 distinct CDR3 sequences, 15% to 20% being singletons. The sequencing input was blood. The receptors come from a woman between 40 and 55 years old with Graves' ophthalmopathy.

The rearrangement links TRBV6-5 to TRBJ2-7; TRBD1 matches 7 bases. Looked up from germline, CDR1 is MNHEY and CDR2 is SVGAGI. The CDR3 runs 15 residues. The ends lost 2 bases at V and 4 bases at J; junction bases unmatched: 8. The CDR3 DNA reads TGTGCCAGCAGTTACGAGGAAGGGACAGAGTACGAGCAGTACTTC. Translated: CASSYEEGTEYEQYF.

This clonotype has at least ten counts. The CDR3 region is CASSVGGGGTEAFF. DNA for the CDR3: TGTGCCAGCAGCGTCGGGGGAGGGGGCACTGAAGCTTTCTTT. The chain employs TRBV9 and TRBJ1-1; TRBD1 is a possible D gene (6 bases). CDR3 length: 14 amino acids. The V end was cut by 2 bases, the J end by 4 bases, with 12 bases between. Per germline, CDR1 SGDLS and CDR2 YYNGEE.

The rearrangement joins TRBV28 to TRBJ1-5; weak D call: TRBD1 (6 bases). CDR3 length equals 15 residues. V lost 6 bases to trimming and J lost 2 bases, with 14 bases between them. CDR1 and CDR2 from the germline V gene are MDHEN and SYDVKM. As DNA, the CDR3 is TGTGCCAGCAGCTCTACAGGGCCGGGCAATCAGCCCCAGCATTTT. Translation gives CASSSTGPGNQPQHF.

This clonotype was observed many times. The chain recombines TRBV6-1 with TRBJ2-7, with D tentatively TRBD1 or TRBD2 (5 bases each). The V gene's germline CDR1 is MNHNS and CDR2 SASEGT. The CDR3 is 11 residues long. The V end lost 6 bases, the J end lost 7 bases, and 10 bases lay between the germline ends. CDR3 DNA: TGTGCCAGCAGGAGAGGGGAAGAGCAGTACTTC. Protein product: CASRRGEEQYF.

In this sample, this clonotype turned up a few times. The CDR3 coding sequence is TGTGCCAGCAGTTTAGACAGGGGAGTTTTTGGACAGCCCCAGCATTTT. It encodes CASSLDRGVFGQPQHF. The rearrangement uses TRBV28 and TRBJ1-5; 8 bases are shared with TRBD1. This CDR3 is 16 amino acids long. Germline CDR1 reads MDHEN; CDR2 reads SYDVKM. J lost 7 bases, V lost 2 bases, and 10 bases had no gene match.

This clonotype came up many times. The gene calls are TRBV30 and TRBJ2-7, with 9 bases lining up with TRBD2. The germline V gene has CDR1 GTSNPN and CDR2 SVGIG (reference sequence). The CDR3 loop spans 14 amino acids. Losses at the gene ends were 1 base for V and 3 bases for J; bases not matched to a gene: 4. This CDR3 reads CAWSGAGGYYEQYF. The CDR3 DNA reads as TGTGCCTGGAGTGGGGCGGGGGGGTACTACGAGCAGTACTTC.

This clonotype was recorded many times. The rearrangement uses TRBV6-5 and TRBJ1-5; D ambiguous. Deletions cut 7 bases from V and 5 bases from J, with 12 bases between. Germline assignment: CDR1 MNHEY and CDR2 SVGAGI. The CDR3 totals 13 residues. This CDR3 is CASTVAPYQPQHF. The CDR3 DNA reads TGTGCCAGCACCGTGGCCCCGTATCAGCCCCAGCATTTT.

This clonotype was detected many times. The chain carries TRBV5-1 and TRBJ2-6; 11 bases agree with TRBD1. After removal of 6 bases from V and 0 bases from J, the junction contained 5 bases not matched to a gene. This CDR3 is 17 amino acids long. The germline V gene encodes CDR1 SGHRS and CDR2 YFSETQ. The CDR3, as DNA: TGCGCCAGCAACCCGGGACAGGGGGACTCTGGGGCCAACGTCCTGACTTTC. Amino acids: CASNPGQGDSGANVLTF.

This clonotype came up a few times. In nucleotides, the CDR3 is TGTGCCAGCAGTATGACCCACTACGAGCAGTACTTC. It is translated as CASSMTHYEQYF. The genes are TRBV2 and TRBJ2-7; D remains ambiguous. This CDR3 is built from 12 residues. Germline loops: CDR1 SNHLY, CDR2 FYNNEI. Trimming took 5 bases from V and 3 from J, leaving 8 bases between them.

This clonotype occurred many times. DNA for the CDR3: TGTGCCAGCAGTGGGAGAGGGACAGGGCTCGGCGAGCAGTACTTC. Protein: CASSGRGTGLGEQYF. The chain is built from TRBV6-1 and TRBJ2-7, with 9 nucleotides matching TRBD1. The CDR3 has 15 residues. J was trimmed by 6 bases and V by 4 bases; bases with no gene match: 10. Germline lookup yields CDR1 MNHNS and CDR2 SASEGT.